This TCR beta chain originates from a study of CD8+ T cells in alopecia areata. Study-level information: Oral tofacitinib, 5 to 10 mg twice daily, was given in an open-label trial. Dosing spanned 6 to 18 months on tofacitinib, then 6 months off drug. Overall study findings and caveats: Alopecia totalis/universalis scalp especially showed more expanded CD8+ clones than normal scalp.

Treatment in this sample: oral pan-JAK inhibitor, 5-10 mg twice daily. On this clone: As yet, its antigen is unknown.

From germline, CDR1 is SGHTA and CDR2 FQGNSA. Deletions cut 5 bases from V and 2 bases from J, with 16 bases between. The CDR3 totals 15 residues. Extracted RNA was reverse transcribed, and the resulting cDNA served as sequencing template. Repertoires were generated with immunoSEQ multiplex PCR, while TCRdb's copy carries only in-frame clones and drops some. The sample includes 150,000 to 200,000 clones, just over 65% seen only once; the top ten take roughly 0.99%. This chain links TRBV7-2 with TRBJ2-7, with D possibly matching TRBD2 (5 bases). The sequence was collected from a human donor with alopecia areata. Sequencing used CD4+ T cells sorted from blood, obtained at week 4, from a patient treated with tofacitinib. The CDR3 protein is CASSRERVGTYEQYF. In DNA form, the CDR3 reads TGTGCCAGCAGCCGAGAGAGGGTCGGAACCTACGAGCAGTACTTC.